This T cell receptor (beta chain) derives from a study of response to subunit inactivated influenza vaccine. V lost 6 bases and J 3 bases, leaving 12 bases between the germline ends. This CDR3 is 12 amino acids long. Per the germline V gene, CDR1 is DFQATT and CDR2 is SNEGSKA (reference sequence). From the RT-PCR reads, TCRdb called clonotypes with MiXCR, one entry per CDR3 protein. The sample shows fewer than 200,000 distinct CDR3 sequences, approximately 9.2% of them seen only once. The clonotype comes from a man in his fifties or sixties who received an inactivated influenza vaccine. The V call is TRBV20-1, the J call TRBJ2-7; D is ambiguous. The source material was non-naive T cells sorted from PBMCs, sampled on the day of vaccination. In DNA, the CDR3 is TGCAGTGCCACCCTGCTTAACTACGAGCAGTACTTC. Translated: CSATLLNYEQYF.